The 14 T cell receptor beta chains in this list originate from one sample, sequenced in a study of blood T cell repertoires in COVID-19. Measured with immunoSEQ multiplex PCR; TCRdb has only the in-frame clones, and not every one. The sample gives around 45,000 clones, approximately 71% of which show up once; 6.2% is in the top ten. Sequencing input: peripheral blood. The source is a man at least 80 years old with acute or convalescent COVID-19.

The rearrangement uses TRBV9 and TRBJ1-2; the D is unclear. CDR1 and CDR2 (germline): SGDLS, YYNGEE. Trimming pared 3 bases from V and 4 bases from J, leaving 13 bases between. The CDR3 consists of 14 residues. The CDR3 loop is CASSDPTFGYGYTF. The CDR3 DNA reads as TGTGCCAGCAGCGACCCCACCTTCGGCTATGGCTACACCTTC.

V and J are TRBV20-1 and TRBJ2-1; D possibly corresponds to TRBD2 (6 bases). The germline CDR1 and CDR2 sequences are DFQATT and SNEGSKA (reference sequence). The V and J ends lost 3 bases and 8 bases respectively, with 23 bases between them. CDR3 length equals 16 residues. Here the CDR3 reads CSASSARGAGLDEQFF. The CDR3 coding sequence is TGCAGTGCTAGTTCAGCCCGAGGGGCGGGACTCGATGAGCAGTTCTTC.

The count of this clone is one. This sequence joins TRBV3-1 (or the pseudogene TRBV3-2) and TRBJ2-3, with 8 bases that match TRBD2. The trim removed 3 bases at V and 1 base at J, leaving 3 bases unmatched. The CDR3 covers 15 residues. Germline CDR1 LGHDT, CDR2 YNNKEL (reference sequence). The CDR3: CASSHISGGTDTQYF. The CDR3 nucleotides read TGTGCCAGCAGCCATATTAGCGGGGGCACAGATACGCAGTATTTT.

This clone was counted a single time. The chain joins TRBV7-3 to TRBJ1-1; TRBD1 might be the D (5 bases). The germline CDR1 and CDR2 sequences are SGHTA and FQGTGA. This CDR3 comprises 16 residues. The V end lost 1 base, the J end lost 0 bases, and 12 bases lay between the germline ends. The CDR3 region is CASSLNPAGLNTEAFF. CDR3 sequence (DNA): TGTGCCAGCAGCTTAAATCCTGCAGGGCTGAACACTGAAGCTTTCTTT.

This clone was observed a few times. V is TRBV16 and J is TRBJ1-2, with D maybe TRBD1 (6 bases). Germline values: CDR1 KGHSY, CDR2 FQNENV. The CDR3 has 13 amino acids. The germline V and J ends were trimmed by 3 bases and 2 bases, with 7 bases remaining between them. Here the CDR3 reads CASSQDRNYGYTF. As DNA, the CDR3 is TGTGCCAGCAGCCAGGACAGAAACTATGGCTACACCTTC.

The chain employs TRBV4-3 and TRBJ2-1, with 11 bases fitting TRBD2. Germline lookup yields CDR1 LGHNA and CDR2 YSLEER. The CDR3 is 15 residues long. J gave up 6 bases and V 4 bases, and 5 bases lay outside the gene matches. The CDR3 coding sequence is TGCGCCAGCAGCCCGCCGGGACTAGCGGTCAATGAGCAGTTCTTC. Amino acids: CASSPPGLAVNEQFF.

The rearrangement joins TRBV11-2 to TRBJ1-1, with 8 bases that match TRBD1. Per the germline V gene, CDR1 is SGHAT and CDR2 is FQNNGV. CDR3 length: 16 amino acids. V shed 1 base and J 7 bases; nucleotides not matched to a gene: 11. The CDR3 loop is CASSLGPTGDGYEAFF. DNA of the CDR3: TGTGCCAGCAGCTTAGGCCCGACAGGGGACGGGTATGAAGCTTTCTTT.

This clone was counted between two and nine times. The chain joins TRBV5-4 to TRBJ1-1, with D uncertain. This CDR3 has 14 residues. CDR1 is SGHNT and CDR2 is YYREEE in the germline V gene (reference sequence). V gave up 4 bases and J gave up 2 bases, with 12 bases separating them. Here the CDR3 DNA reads TGTGCCAGCAGCCCCTCCGGGAGAAACACTGAAGCTTTCTTT. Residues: CASSPSGRNTEAFF. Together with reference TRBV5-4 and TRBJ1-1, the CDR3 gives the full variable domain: ETGVTQSPTHLIKTRGQQVTLRCSSQSGHNTVSWYQQALGQGPQFIFQYYREEENGRGNFPPRFSGLQFPNYSSELNVNALELDDSALYLCASSPSGRNTEAFFGQGTRLTVV.

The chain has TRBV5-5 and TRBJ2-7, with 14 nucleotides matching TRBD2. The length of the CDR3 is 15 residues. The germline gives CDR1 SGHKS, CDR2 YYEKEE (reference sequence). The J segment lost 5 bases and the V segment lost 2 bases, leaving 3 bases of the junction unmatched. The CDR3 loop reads CASSFGGLAGDEQYF. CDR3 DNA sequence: TGTGCCAGCAGCTTTGGGGGACTAGCGGGAGACGAGCAGTACTTC.

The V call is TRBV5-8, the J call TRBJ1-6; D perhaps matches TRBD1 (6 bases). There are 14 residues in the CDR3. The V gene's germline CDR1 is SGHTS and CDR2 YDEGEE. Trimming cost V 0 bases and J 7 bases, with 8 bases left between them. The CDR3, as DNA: TGTGCCAGCAGCTTGGCCCAGGGGAATTCACCCCTCCACTTT. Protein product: CASSLAQGNSPLHF. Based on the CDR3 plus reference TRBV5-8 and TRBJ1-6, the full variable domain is EAGVTQSPTHLIKTRGQQATLRCSPISGHTSVYWYQQALGLGLQFLLWYDEGEERNRGNFPPRFSGRQFPNYSSELNVNALELEDSALYLCASSLAQGNSPLHFGNGTRLTVT.

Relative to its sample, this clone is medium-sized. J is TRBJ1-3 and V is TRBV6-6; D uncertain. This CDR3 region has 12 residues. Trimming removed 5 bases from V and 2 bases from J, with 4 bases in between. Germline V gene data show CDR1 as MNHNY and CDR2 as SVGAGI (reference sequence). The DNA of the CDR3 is TGTGCCAGCAGTCCTACTGGAAACACCATATATTTT. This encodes CASSPTGNTIYF.

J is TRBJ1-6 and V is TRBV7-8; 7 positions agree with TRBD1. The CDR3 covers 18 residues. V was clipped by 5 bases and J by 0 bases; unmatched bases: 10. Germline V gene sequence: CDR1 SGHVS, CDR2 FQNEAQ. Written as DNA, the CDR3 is TGTGCCAGCAGCCCCGACAGGGTCCCAAGCTCCTATAATTCACCCCTCCACTTT. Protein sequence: CASSPDRVPSSYNSPLHF.

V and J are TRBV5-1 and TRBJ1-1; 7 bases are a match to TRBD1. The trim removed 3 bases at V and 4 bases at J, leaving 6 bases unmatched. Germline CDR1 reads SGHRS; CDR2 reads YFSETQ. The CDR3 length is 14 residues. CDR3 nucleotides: TGCGCCAGCAGCTCACAGGGGATAGGCACTGAAGCTTTCTTT. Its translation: CASSSQGIGTEAFF.

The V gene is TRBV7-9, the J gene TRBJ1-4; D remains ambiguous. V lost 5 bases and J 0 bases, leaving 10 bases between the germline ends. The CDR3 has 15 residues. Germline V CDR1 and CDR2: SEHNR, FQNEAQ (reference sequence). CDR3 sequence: CASSAVGATNEKLFF. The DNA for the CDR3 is TGTGCCAGCAGCGCCGTCGGGGCAACTAATGAAAAACTGTTTTTT.